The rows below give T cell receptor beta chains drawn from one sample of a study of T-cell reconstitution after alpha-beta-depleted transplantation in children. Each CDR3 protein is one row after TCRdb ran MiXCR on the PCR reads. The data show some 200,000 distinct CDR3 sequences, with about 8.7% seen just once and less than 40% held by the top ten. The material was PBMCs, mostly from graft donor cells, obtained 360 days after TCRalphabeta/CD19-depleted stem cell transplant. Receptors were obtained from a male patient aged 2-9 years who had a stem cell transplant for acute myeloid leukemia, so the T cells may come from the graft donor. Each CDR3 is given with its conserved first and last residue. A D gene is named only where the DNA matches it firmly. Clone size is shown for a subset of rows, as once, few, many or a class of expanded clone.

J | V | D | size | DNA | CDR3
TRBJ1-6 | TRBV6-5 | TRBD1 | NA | TGTGCCAGCAGTTACCGCGCGACAGGGAGAAATTCACCCCTCCACTTT | CASSYRATGRNSPLHF
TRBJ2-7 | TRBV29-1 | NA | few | TGCAGCGTTGCCAATACCTACCGGGACTTCTCCGGGGGAGGCTACGAGCAGTACTTC | CSVANTYRDFSGGGYEQYF
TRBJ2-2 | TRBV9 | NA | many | TGTGCCAGCAGCGTAGGATTGCGGGTGTACACCGGGGAGCTGTTTTTT | CASSVGLRVYTGELFF
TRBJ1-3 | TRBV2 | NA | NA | TGTGCCAGCAGAAACAGGGTTTCGGGAAACACCATATATTTT | CASRNRVSGNTIYF
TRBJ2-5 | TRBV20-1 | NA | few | TGCAGTGCCGATCAAGAGACCCAGTACTTC | CSADQETQYF
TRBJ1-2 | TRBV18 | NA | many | TGTGCCAGCTCACCAGCAGGGAACTATGGCTACACCTTC | CASSPAGNYGYTF
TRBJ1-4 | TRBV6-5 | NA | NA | TGTGCCAGCAGTTACTCCCAGGGATGGACCCTCGCTGAAAAACTGTTTTTT | CASSYSQGWTLAEKLFF
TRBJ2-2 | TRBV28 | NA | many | TGTGCCAGCAGCTTGGCAGGGAACACCGGGGAGCTGTTTTTT | CASSLAGNTGELFF
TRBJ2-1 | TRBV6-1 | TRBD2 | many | TGTGCCAGCAGCCCCGGGACTAGTTCGAATGAGCAGTTCTTC | CASSPGTSSNEQFF
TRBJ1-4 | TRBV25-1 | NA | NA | TGTGCCAGCAGTGAATTTAAGGATGCAACTAATGAAAAACTGTTTTTT | CASSEFKDATNEKLFF
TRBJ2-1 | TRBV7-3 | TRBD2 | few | TGTGCCAGCAGCCAGACTAGCGGGGGGGTGGGTGAGCAGTTCTTC | CASSQTSGGVGEQFF
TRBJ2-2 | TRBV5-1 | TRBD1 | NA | TGCGCCAGCAGCTTGGCCGGGACAGGGAACACCGGGGAGCTGTTTTTT | CASSLAGTGNTGELFF
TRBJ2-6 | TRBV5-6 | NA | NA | TGTGCCAGCAGTTTGAGTCGGTCTGGGGCCAACGTCCTGACTTTC | CASSLSRSGANVLTF
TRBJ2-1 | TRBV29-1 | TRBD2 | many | TGCAGCGCGTCACTAGCGGGAGAGGGTCCCCGTTTCTTC | CSASLAGEGPRFF
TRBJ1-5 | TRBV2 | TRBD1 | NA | TGTGCCAGCAGGCGGGGACAGGGGGATCAGCCCCAGCATTTT | CASRRGQGDQPQHF
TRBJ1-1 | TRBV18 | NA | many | TGTGCCAGCTCACCACAGGGGGACACTGAAGCTTTCTTT | CASSPQGDTEAFF
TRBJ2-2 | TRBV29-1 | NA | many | TGCAGCGTTGACGGGGGGAACACCGGGGAGCTGTTTTTT | CSVDGGNTGELFF
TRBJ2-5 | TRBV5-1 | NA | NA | TGCGCCAGCAGCGGAGGAGAGGGGAGAGAGACCCAGTACTTC | CASSGGEGRETQYF
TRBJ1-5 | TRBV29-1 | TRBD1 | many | TGCAGCGTTGGAACAGGGGGGAATCAGCCCCAGCATTTT | CSVGTGGNQPQHF
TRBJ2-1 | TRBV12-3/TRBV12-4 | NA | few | TGTGCCAGCAGTTTGGACTATCGGGAGCAGTTCTTC | CASSLDYREQFF
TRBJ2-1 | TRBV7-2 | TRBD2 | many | TGTGCCAGCAGCTTAGCCTTCTTTACCCGCAGGAGCGGGGGTTACAATGAGCAGTTCTTC | CASSLAFFTRRSGGYNEQFF
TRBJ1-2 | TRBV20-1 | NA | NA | TGCAGTGCCGAGAGGGCCGGCTACACCTTC | CSAERAGYTF
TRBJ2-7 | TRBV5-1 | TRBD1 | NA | TGCGCCAGCAGCAGATGGACAGGGGGCTACGAGCAGTACTTC | CASSRWTGGYEQYF
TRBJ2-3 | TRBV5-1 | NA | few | TGCGCCAGCAGCTTGGGAGTATGGGAGGGGGCCGCAGATACGCAGTATTTT | CASSLGVWEGAADTQYF
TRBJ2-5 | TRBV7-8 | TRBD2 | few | TGTGCCAGCAGCTTAGCTGGGACTAGCGGGAGAGAGACCCAGTACTTC | CASSLAGTSGRETQYF
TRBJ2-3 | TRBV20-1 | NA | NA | TGCAGTGCTAGGGCCGGGCGTCCAGATACGCAGTATTTT | CSARAGRPDTQYF
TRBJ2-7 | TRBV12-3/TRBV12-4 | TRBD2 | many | TGTGCCAGCAGTTCCATACTAGCGGGAAGATCCTACGAGCAGTACTTC | CASSSILAGRSYEQYF
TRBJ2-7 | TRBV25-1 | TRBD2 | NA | TGTGCCAGCAGTGAATCTGGACTAGGGATAGACGAGCAGTACTTC | CASSESGLGIDEQYF
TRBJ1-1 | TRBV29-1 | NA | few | TGCAGCGTTGAACGGGTTACAGGGTCCACTGAAGCTTTCTTT | CSVERVTGSTEAFF
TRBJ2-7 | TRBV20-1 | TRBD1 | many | TGCAGGGCCGGACAGGGGTACGAGCAGTACTTC | CRAGQGYEQYF
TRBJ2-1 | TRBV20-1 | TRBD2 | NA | TGCAGTGTTACCGGGACTAGCGGGGCCCATGAGCAGTTCTTC | CSVTGTSGAHEQFF
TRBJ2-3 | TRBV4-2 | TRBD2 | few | TGTGCCAGCAGCCCAAAGCGGGGGGGCACAGATACGCAGTATTTT | CASSPKRGGTDTQYF
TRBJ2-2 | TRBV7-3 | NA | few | TGTGCCAGCAGTATGGGCCAGATCACCGGGGAGCTGTTTTTT | CASSMGQITGELFF
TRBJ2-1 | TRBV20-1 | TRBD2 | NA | TGCAGTGCCCCCGGAGGTAGCGGGAGACCCCACAATGAGCAGTTCTTC | CSAPGGSGRPHNEQFF
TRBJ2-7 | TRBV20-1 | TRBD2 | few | TGCAGTGCGCTGGGACTAGCGGACTACGAGCAGTACTTC | CSALGLADYEQYF
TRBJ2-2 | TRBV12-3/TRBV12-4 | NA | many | TGTGCCAGCAGTTTAATGGGTTTGAACACCGGGGAGCTGTTTTTT | CASSLMGLNTGELFF
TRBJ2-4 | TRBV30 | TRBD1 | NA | TGTGCCTGGATTGCTGGACAGGGAGATATTCAGTACTTC | CAWIAGQGDIQYF
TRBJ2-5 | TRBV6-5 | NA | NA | TGTGCCAGCAGTTACTTGGCGGGGACGGGCACCCAGTACTTC | CASSYLAGTGTQYF
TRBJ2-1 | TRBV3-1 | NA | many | TGTGCCAGCAGCCAACCCGACCCCGGGGAGCAGTTCTTC | CASSQPDPGEQFF
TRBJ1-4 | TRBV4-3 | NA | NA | TGCGCCAGCAGCCTCCACGGACGGGCCCCAGGGGATGAAAAACTGTTTTTT | CASSLHGRAPGDEKLFF
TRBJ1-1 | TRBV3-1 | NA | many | TGTGCCAGCAGCCAAGCATCACCTCGAGGTGAAGCTTTCTTT | CASSQASPRGEAFF
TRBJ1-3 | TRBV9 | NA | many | TGTGCCAGCAGCGTAGATACCGCCAGTGGAAACACCATATATTTT | CASSVDTASGNTIYF
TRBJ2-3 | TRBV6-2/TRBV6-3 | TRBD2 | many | TGTGCCAGCAGCCGGCGTGGCGGGAGGCTCGGAGATACGCAGTATTTT | CASSRRGGRLGDTQYF
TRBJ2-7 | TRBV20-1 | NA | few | TGCAGTGCTAGACAGGCCAACTACGAGCAGTACTTC | CSARQANYEQYF
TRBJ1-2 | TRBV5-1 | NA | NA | TGCGCCAGCAGCTTGAGACAGGACTATGGCTACACCTTC | CASSLRQDYGYTF
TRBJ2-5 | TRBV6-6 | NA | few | TGTGCCTCTCGGACAGACCAAGAGACCCAGTACTTC | CASRTDQETQYF
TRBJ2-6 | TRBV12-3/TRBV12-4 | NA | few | TGTGCCAGCAGTTTAAAGTCCCCGGAAGCGCACCGGACAGCGGCGATCTCTGGGGCCAACGTCCTGACTTTC | CASSLKSPEAHRTAAISGANVLTF
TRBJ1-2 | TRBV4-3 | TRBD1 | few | TGCGCCAGCAGCCAAGACTACTGGGACAGGGCGGCGGTGGGCTACACCTTC | CASSQDYWDRAAVGYTF
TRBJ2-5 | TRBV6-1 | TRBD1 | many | TGTGCCAGCAGCCGGGACAGGGGGTACCAAGAGACCCAGTACTTC | CASSRDRGYQETQYF
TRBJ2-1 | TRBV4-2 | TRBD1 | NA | TGTGCCAGCAGCCAAGCTCTCCAGGGGGAGAGGGATGAGCAGTTCTTC | CASSQALQGERDEQFF
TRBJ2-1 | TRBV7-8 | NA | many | TGTGCCAGCAGCTTACTGACTAGTGTGAATAGCCATGAGCAGTTCTTC | CASSLLTSVNSHEQFF
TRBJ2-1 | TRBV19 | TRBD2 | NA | TGTGCCAGTAGTCTACTAGCGGGAGTCACCCCTAAGGGTAATGAGCAGTTCTTC | CASSLLAGVTPKGNEQFF
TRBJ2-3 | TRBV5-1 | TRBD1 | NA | TGCGCCAGCAGCAGACAGGGGGCGAGCACAGATACGCAGTATTTT | CASSRQGASTDTQYF
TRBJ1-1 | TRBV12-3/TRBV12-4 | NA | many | TGTGCCAGCACCACCTGGTCAGCAGCAGAAGCTTTCTTT | CASTTWSAAEAFF
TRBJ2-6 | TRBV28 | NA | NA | TGTGCCAGCAGTTTAGGAGGGACACTGACCGGGGCCAACGTCCTGACTTTC | CASSLGGTLTGANVLTF
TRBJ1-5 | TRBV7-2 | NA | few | TGTGCCAGCAGCGCCGGGACGGAACGTTCTACGCCCCAGCATTTT | CASSAGTERSTPQHF
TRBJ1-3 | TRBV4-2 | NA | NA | TGTGCCACCAGCCAAGACCCGGGACATAGAGCTGGAAACACCATATATTTT | CATSQDPGHRAGNTIYF